The clone carrying this TCR beta chain has a handful of counts. The target antigen is unknown. This sample was taken from a study of response to subunit inactivated influenza vaccine. Findings of the study overall: T cells newly recruited by each seasonal influenza vaccination are few, the authors suggested.

Trimming pared 0 bases from V and 5 bases from J, leaving 12 bases between. CDR1 and CDR2 (germline): SGHRS, YFSETQ. CDR3 length: 14 residues. A single record per CDR3 protein comes from TCRdb applying MiXCR to the RT-PCR reads. Here the sample spans around 540,000 distinct CDR3 sequences, approximately 12% being singletons. This specimen was PBMCs from blood, taken on the day of vaccination. The J gene is TRBJ2-7, the V gene TRBV5-1; TRBD1 might be the D (6 bases). The sequence was collected from a man over 45 who received an inactivated influenza vaccine. The CDR3 coding sequence is TGCGCCAGCAGCTTGGAGACAGGTTGGAACGAGCAGTACTTC. Translated: CASSLETGWNEQYF.